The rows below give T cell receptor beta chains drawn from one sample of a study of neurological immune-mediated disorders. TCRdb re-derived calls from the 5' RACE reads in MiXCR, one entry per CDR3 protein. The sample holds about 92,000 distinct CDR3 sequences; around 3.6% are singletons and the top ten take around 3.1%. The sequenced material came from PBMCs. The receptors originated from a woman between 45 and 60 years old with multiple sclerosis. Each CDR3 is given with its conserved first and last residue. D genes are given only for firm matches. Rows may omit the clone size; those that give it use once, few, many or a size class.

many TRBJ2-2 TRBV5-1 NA TGCGCCAGCAGCCCACGGCGGACGAACACCGGGGAGCTGTTTTTT CASSPRRTNTGELFF
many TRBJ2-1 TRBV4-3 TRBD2 TGCGCCAGCAGCCAAGATGCGGCTAGCGGGGTGGCCTACAATGAGCAGTTCTTC CASSQDAASGVAYNEQFF
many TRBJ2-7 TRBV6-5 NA NA CASSSSMGQYF
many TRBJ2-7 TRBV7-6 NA TGTGCCAGCAGCTCCTACAGGACTTTGGAGCAGTACTTC CASSSYRTLEQYF
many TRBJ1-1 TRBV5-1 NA TGCGCCAGCAGCTTTATATATTCACAGGGAGGGAACACTGAAGCTTTCTTT CASSFIYSQGGNTEAFF
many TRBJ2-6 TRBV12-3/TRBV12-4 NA TGTGCCAGCAGTTTGTGGGGGGTGATCTCTGGGGCCAACGTCCTGACTTTC CASSLWGVISGANVLTF
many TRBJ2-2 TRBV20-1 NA TGCAGTGCTAGTAAGGGGATTGGGGCCCCGGATAACACCGGGGAGCTGTTTTTT CSASKGIGAPDNTGELFF
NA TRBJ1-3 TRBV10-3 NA TGTGCCATCAGGGGGCCTCGAGACACCATATATTTT CAIRGPRDTIYF
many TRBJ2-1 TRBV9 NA TGTGCCAGCAGCGGAGATGGGCTAGCCGGTTACAATGAGCAGTTCTTC CASSGDGLAGYNEQFF
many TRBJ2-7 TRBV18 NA TGTGCCAGCTCAATGTCCTACGAGCAGTACTTC CASSMSYEQYF
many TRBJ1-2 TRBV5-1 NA TGCGCCAGCAGCTTGGCCGCATCTCCAAACTATGGCTACACCTTC CASSLAASPNYGYTF
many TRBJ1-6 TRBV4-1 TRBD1 TGCGCCAGCAGCCACCGGGACAGGGCTGGGGGTTCCTATAATTCACCCCTCCACTTT CASSHRDRAGGSYNSPLHF
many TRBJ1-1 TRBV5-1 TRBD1 TGCGCCAGCAGCTCGACGACAGGGTCGGCACCTGAAGCTTTCTTT CASSSTTGSAPEAFF
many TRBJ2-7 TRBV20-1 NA TGCAGTGCCAAATTCAGCTCCTACGAGCAGTACTTC CSAKFSSYEQYF
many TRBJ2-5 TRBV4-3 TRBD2 TGCGCCAGCAGCACCCGGACTAGCGGGGGCCAAGAGACCCAGTACTTC CASSTRTSGGQETQYF
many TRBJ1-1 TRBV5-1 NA TGCGCCAGCAGCTGGGGGAACTCTGAAGCTTTCTTT CASSWGNSEAFF
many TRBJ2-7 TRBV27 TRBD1 TGTGCCAGCAGTTTAGGGGGTCGGCAGGGGGCCTACGAGCAGTACTTC CASSLGGRQGAYEQYF
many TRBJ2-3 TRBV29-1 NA TGCAGCGCTGCAGGGTTCGGTACAGGAAGCACAGATACGCAGTATTTT CSAAGFGTGSTDTQYF
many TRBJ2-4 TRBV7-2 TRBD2 TGTGCCAGCAGCTTGCTAGCGGGGGTCAAAAACATTCAGTACTTC CASSLLAGVKNIQYF
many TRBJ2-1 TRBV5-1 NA TGCGCCAGCAGCTTGGCTGTCGGGGGGCCAAGCGTTGAGCAGTTCTTC CASSLAVGGPSVEQFF
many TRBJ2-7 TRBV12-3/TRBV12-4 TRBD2 TGTGCCAGCAGGACACTAGCGGGGGGGGGCTACGAGCAGTACTTC CASRTLAGGGYEQYF
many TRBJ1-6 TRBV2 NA TGTGCCAGCAGTGTCTCCTATAATTCACCCCTCCACTTT CASSVSYNSPLHF
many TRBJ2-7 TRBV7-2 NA TGTGCCAGCAGCTACTTTGCTACCCACTACGAGCAGTACTTC CASSYFATHYEQYF
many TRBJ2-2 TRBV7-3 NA TGTGCCAGCAGCTTAATGATGAGAAACACCGGGGAGCTGTTTTTT CASSLMMRNTGELFF
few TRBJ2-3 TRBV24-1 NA TGTGCCACCAGTGATACGGCCGGGACCCCGAAGGATACGCAGTATTTT CATSDTAGTPKDTQYF
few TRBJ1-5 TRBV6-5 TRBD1 TGTGCCAGCAGTAATGGACAGGGGACGGGCAATCAGCCCCAGCATTTT CASSNGQGTGNQPQHF
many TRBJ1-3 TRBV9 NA TGTGCCAGCAGCGTGGATCATGGGGGAGCTGGTGGAAACACCATATATTTT CASSVDHGGAGGNTIYF
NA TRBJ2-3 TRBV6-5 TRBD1 TGTGCCAGCAGTTACTCGCCGGTCTTCCAGGGGGCCGCAGATACGCAGTATTTT CASSYSPVFQGAADTQYF
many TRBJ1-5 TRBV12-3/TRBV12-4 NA TGTGCCAGCAGTTTTGGGGGACCTGGCCCCCAGCATTTT CASSFGGPGPQHF
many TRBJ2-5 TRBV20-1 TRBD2 TGCAGTGCTAGAGCCTCTAGCGGCCAAGAGACCCAGTACTTC CSARASSGQETQYF
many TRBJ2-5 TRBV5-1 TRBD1 TGCGCCAGCAGCTCGGGACAGGGACCCTTTGAGACCCAGTACTTC CASSSGQGPFETQYF
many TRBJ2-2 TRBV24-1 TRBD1 TGTGCCACCAGCCGGACAGGCTTGAACACCGGGGAGCTGTTTTTT CATSRTGLNTGELFF
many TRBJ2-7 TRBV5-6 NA TGTGCCAGCAGCTTGGGTGCCACACGATACGAGCAGTACTTC CASSLGATRYEQYF
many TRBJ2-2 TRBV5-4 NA TGTGCCAGCAGCTTAAGGGAGCCCACCGGGGAGCTGTTTTTT CASSLREPTGELFF
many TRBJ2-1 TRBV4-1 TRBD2 TGCGCCAGCAGCCAAGTCTTAGCGGGACTAGCGGGGGGTGAGCAGTTCTTC CASSQVLAGLAGGEQFF
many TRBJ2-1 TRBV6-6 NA TGTGCCAGCAGTTACGATCCAGCGGGGCAGTTCTTC CASSYDPAGQFF
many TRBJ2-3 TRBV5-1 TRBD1 TGCGCCAGCAGCTCTGGCTCGACAGGGGGGAGTACAGATACGCAGTATTTT CASSSGSTGGSTDTQYF
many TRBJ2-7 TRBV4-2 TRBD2 TGTGCCAGCAGCCAACCTAGCGGGGGGGCCCACGAGCAGTACTTC CASSQPSGGAHEQYF